This TCR beta chain was captured by sequencing in a study of technical replicates of blood from a handful of donors. The V gene end was trimmed by 4 bases and the J gene end by 4 bases; junction bases not matched to a gene: 8. Looked up from germline, CDR1 is MGHRA and CDR2 is YSYEKL. The CDR3 has 16 residues. Profiling relied on immunoSEQ multiplex PCR, and the TCRdb table lists in-frame clones only, not all of them. The sample consists of over 60,000 clones, roughly 93% of them appearing once. This clone was counted once. The chain couples TRBV4-1 to TRBJ2-4, with TRBD1 matching over 9 bases. This TCR derives from a human donor in good health. Sequencing input: T cells isolated from PBMCs. The CDR3 DNA is TGCGCCAGCAGCCGAGGGGACAGGGTGCTGAAAAACATTCAGTACTTC. Encoded protein: CASSRGDRVLKNIQYF.